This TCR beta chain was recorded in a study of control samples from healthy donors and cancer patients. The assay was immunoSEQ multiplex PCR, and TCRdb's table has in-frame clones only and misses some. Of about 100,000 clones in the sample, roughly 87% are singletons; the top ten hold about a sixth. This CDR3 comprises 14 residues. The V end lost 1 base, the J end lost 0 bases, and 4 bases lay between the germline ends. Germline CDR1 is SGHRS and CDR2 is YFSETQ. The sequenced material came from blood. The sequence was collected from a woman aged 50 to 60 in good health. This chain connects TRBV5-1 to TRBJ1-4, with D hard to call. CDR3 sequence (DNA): TGCGCCAGCAGCTTGTTGGCAACTAATGAAAAACTGTTTTTT. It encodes CASSLLATNEKLFF.